Below are 23 T cell receptor beta chains sequenced from a single sample in a study of T cell repertoires and HLA-DP antigens. TCRdb's table, derived via immunoSEQ multiplex PCR, lists solely in-frame clones and lacks some. In the table there are 3,000 to 4,000 clones, 76% of which are singletons. After 15 days' expansion, CD4+ cells were restimulated 24 h with HeLa expressing allogeneic DPB1. HeLa stimulator cells carried retrovirally transduced HLA-DPA1/DPB1, HLA-DM, invariant chain and CD80. The material sequenced was CD137- CD4+ T cells from cultured PBMCs. Receptors were obtained from a woman aged 18 to 35 in good health and CMV-seronegative.

The chain joins TRBV7-2 to TRBJ1-1; 10 nucleotides agree with TRBD1. Germline V CDR1 and CDR2: SGHTA, FQGNSA. This CDR3 contains 13 residues. The CDR3 spells CASGTGVNTEAFF. Written as DNA, the CDR3 is TGTGCTTCGGGGACAGGGGTGAACACTGAAGCTTTCTTT.

The chain recombines TRBV10-3 with TRBJ2-7; no definite D call. The CDR3 consists of 14 residues. Germline V lookup: CDR1 ENHRY, CDR2 SYGVKD. With 3 bases removed from V and 3 bases from J, the gap between germline ends came to 12 bases. DNA of the CDR3: TGTGCCATCAGTGAAACCAGAAACTTCTACGAGCAGTACGTC. Translation gives CAISETRNFYEQYV.

The chain couples TRBV5-1 to TRBJ1-2; 7 bases are a match to TRBD1. The ends lost 0 bases at V and 4 bases at J; junction bases unmatched: 6. The germline gives CDR1 SGHRS, CDR2 YFSETQ. The CDR3 runs 15 residues. The CDR3: CASSLVTGAGYGYTF. CDR3 DNA sequence: TGCGCCAGCAGCTTGGTTACAGGGGCAGGCTATGGCTACACCTTC. The variable domain in full, with the rest retrieved from reference TRBV5-1 and TRBJ1-2, is KAGVTQTPRYLIKTRGQQVTLSCSPISGHRSVSWYQQTPGQGLQFLFEYFSETQRNKGNFPGRFSGRQFSNSRSEMNVSTLELGDSALYLCASSLVTGAGYGYTFGSGTRLTVV.

This clone was recorded only once. The gene calls are TRBV7-2 and TRBJ2-3, with D uncertain. The length of the CDR3 is 12 residues. Germline V lookup: CDR1 SGHTA, CDR2 FQGNSA. V lost 2 bases to trimming and J lost 5 bases, with 5 bases between them. The CDR3 region has the DNA TGTGCCAGCAGCTTATCAGGAGATACGCAGTATTTT. It is translated as CASSLSGDTQYF.

The J gene is TRBJ1-1, the V gene TRBV5-6; 7 bases fit TRBD1. The J segment lost 1 base and the V segment lost 0 bases, leaving 3 bases of the junction unmatched. The germline CDR1 and CDR2 sequences are SGHDT and YYEEEE. The CDR3 is made up of 15 amino acids. The DNA for the CDR3 is TGTGCCAGCAGCTTGGGGGGACAGCAGAACACTGAAGCTTTCTTT. Translating it yields CASSLGGQQNTEAFF.

The genes are TRBV30 and TRBJ2-1; no clear D gene. Germline V gene sequence: CDR1 GTSNPN, CDR2 SVGIG (reference sequence). Trimming removed 0 bases at V and 4 bases at J, with 7 bases between. The CDR3 sequence is 13 residues long. CDR3 sequence reads: CAWSVVSYNEQFF. The CDR3 nucleotides read TGTGCCTGGAGTGTAGTATCATACAATGAGCAGTTCTTC.

This rearrangement joins TRBV9 to TRBJ2-3; D gene unclear. CDR1 is SGDLS and CDR2 is YYNGEE in the germline V gene. The CDR3 extends over 16 amino acids. Deletions cut 0 bases from V and 3 bases from J, with 14 bases between. CDR3 protein: CASSVVATAGTDTQYF. The CDR3 nucleotides are TGTGCCAGCAGCGTAGTGGCGACCGCCGGGACAGATACGCAGTATTTT.

As to this clone: At one of its ends the junction is not consistent with the germline gene, which may arise from a read error. The V and J genes are TRBV7-7 and TRBJ2-5, with D hard to call. In germline, CDR1 is SSHAT, CDR2 FNYEAQ (reference sequence). The CDR3 is 17 residues long. The CDR3 sequence is CASSLGVGRRRQETQYF. The CDR3 DNA sequence: TGTGCTAGCAGCTTAGGAGTCGGCCGGCGACGGCAAGAGACCCAGTACTTC. The full variable domain, with the rest looked up from reference TRBV7-7 and TRBJ2-5, is GAGVSQSPRYKVTKRGQDVTLRCDPISSHATLYWYQQALGQGPEFLTYFNYEAQPDKSGLPSDRFSAERPEGSISTLTIQRTEQRDSAMYRCASSLGVGRRRQETQYFGPGTRLLVL.

The chain has TRBV7-6 and TRBJ2-1, with D possibly TRBD2 on 5 matching bases. CDR1 SGHVS and CDR2 FNYEAQ come from the germline V gene. V gave up 6 bases and J gave up 0 bases, with 18 bases separating them. CDR3 length: 17 amino acids. The CDR3 nucleotides are TGTGCCAGCAGACCTAAACGGACTTCATCCTCCTACAATGAGCAGTTCTTC. Translated, it gives CASRPKRTSSSYNEQFF.

The V gene is TRBV6-5, the J gene TRBJ1-1; 7 positions agree with TRBD1. Germline loops: CDR1 MNHEY, CDR2 SVGAGI. The CDR3 is 14 residues long. Trimming at V came to 4 bases and at J to 1 base, leaving 3 bases not matched to a gene. CDR3 in DNA: TGTGCCAGCAGTTCGAACAGGGGGAACACTGAAGCTTTCTTT. The encoded protein is CASSSNRGNTEAFF.

The chain uses TRBV28 and TRBJ1-2; perhaps TRBD1 as D (6 bases). The V end was cut by 6 bases, the J end by 7 bases, with 27 bases between. This CDR3 is 17 amino acids long. Germline V gene sequence: CDR1 MDHEN, CDR2 SYDVKM. The CDR3: CASRGGHRDGGLRGYTF. Written as DNA, the CDR3 is TGTGCCAGCAGGGGGGGGCACCGGGACGGAGGCTTGCGTGGCTACACCTTC.

The chain links TRBV7-8 to TRBJ2-5, with TRBD1 matching 7 bases. With 5 bases clipped from V and 2 bases from J, the junction kept 5 bases outside the gene matches. Germline assignment: CDR1 SGHVS and CDR2 FQNEAQ. This CDR3 region has 14 residues. The CDR3 protein is CASSPTGLQETQYF. As DNA, the CDR3 is TGTGCCAGCAGCCCGACAGGGCTGCAAGAGACCCAGTACTTC.

This clone was picked up one time. This chain connects TRBV7-9 to TRBJ2-3, with D tentatively TRBD2 (5 bases). V shed 3 bases and J shed 0 bases, with 10 bases lying between them. The CDR3 has 15 amino acids. The germline V gene has CDR1 SEHNR and CDR2 FQNEAQ (reference sequence). CDR3 sequence reads: CASSFFGGSTDTQYF. CDR3 bases: TGTGCCAGCAGCTTTTTTGGCGGGAGCACAGATACGCAGTATTTT. Full variable domain (rest looked up from reference TRBV7-9 and TRBJ2-3): DTGVSQNPRHKITKRGQNVTFRCDPISEHNRLYWYRQTLGQGPEFLTYFQNEAQLEKSRLLSDRFSAERPKGSFSTLEIQRTEQGDSAMYLCASSFFGGSTDTQYFGPGTRLTVL.

The chain is built from TRBV6-6 and TRBJ1-5; D might be TRBD1 (6 bases). This CDR3 is 13 amino acids long. V was cut by 7 bases and J by 7 bases, with 14 bases left in between. CDR1 MNHNY and CDR2 SVGAGI come from the germline V gene (reference sequence). In DNA, the CDR3 is TGTGCCAGCAATTTACAGGGCTGGCAGCCCCAGCATTTT. It is translated as CASNLQGWQPQHF.

The J gene is TRBJ2-3, the V gene TRBV29-1; TRBD2 matches 9 bases. This CDR3 comprises 12 residues. Germline loops: CDR1 SQVTM, CDR2 ANQGSEA. V gave up 7 bases and J gave up 6 bases; unmatched junction bases: 5. Here the CDR3 reads CSASSGSDTQYF. CDR3 bases: TGCAGCGCAAGTAGCGGGAGCGATACGCAGTATTTT.

The chain recombines TRBV15 with TRBJ2-7; TRBD1 is a possible D gene (5 bases). The CDR3 is made up of 13 amino acids. Germline V gene sequence: CDR1 LNHNV, CDR2 YYDKDF (reference sequence). V lost 1 base and J 6 bases, leaving 10 bases between the germline ends. For the CDR3, the DNA is TGTGCCACCAGCAGAGTAAGGGGCGGCGAGCAGTACGTC. It is translated as CATSRVRGGEQYV.

The rearrangement links TRBV10-2 to TRBJ2-3, with TRBD2 matching 8 bases. Germline V lookup: CDR1 WSHSY, CDR2 SAAADI. Unmatched junction bases numbered 3, after V lost 3 bases and J lost 4 bases. CDR3 length equals 14 residues. The CDR3 here is CASSDTSGPDTQYF. CDR3 bases: TGCGCCAGCAGTGACACTAGCGGCCCAGATACGCAGTATTTT.

V is TRBV7-7 and J is TRBJ2-1; no reliable D call. Germline CDR1 and CDR2: SSHAT and FNYEAQ (reference sequence). The CDR3 sequence is 12 residues long. CDR3 sequence (DNA): TGTGCTTCGCAGGATTCCTACAATGAGCAGTTCTTC. Translating it yields CASQDSYNEQFF.

J is TRBJ1-2 and V is TRBV13; D may be TRBD1 (5 bases). The CDR3 is 14 amino acids. Germline values: CDR1 PRHDT, CDR2 FYEKMQ (reference sequence). The V and J ends lost 6 bases and 5 bases respectively, with 16 bases between them. The CDR3 is CASSRAGGLYGYTF. The CDR3 DNA reads TGTGCCAGCAGTCGGGCGGGGGGACTTTATGGCTACACCTTC.

The chain recombines TRBV18 with TRBJ2-5; D is unclear. This CDR3 spans 14 amino acids. Germline-derived CDR1 and CDR2 are KGHSH and LQKENI. The V end was cut by 5 bases, the J end by 4 bases, with 14 bases between. CDR3 loop: CASSTEGDRETQYF. The CDR3 DNA reads TGTGCCAGCTCAACCGAAGGAGATCGAGAGACCCAGTACTTC.

The chain uses TRBV27 and TRBJ1-4; TRBD1 aligns across 9 bases. This CDR3 contains 15 residues. V trimming: 4 bases; J trimming: 5 bases; junction bases outside the gene matches: 5. Germline V lookup: CDR1 MNHEY, CDR2 SMNVEV (reference sequence). Here the CDR3 DNA reads TGTGCCAGCAGTTCACCCGGGACAGGGAATGAAAAACTGTTTTTT. Encoded protein: CASSSPGTGNEKLFF.

CDR3 in DNA: TGTGCCAGCTCCCCCACAACGGGGGGCCCGGAACACGAGCAGTACGTC. It codes for CASSPTTGGPEHEQYV. The chain joins TRBV18 to TRBJ2-7, with D tentatively TRBD2 (7 bases). Germline V gene sequence: CDR1 KGHSH, CDR2 LQKENI. CDR3 size: 16 residues. Trimming left V 6 bases short and J 5 bases short, with 23 bases between.

The J gene is TRBJ2-3, the V gene TRBV12-5; D is perhaps TRBD1 (5 bases). CDR1 and CDR2 (germline): LGHNT, FRNRAP. CDR3 length equals 15 residues. Trimming removed 6 bases at V and 4 bases at J, with 17 bases between. CDR3 DNA sequence: TGTGCTAGTGGCACCCTAAGGGTCAGGGCAGATACGCAGTATTTT. It yields the protein CASGTLRVRADTQYF.